These 21 T cell receptor beta chains came from one sample sequenced in a study of T cell responses to AZD1222 COVID-19 vaccine. Assay used: immunoSEQ multiplex PCR; TCRdb lists only in-frame clones, some missing. Altogether 85,000 to 110,000 clones are present, less than 95% being singletons, with the ten largest covering under 5.5%. Sequencing was performed on peripheral blood, taken on day 0 of AZD1222 vaccination. Receptors originate from an adult in good health.

The rearrangement links TRBV4-2 to TRBJ2-5; a weak D match, TRBD2 (6 bases). The V end lost 1 base, the J end lost 4 bases, and 10 bases lay between the germline ends. Looked up from germline, CDR1 is LGHNA and CDR2 is YNFKEQ. The CDR3 extends over 14 amino acids. DNA for the CDR3: TGTGCCAGCAGCCAAGTTAACGGGGGAGAGACCCAGTACTTC. Encoded protein: CASSQVNGGETQYF.

This clone has only one observation. The chain has TRBV2 and TRBJ2-1; D perhaps matches TRBD2 (6 bases). CDR1 is SNHLY and CDR2 is FYNNEI in the germline V gene. The V and J ends lost 3 bases and 1 base respectively, with 10 bases between them. There are 15 residues in the CDR3. CDR3 DNA: TGTGCCAGCAGTGAGCGGGGCATATCCTACAATGAGCAGTTCTTC. Translated, it gives CASSERGISYNEQFF.

This chain connects TRBV5-6 to TRBJ2-7; D is possibly TRBD1 (5 bases). Trimming shortened V by 5 bases and J by 2 bases, and 11 bases separated the two germline ends. CDR3 length: 13 residues. The V gene's germline CDR1 is SGHDT and CDR2 YYEEEE. The CDR3 region has the DNA TGTGCCAGCAGGTCGACAGCTACCTACGAGCAGTACTTC. Its translation is CASRSTATYEQYF.

This clone has only one observation. This chain links TRBV7-8 with TRBJ1-6; D is unclear. This CDR3 is 14 amino acids long. CDR1 is SGHVS and CDR2 is FQNEAQ in the germline V gene. Trimming removed 1 base at V and 7 bases at J, with 8 bases between. CDR3: CASSLVGWNSPLHF. CDR3 coding DNA: TGTGCCAGCAGCTTAGTCGGCTGGAATTCACCCCTCCACTTT.

This chain uses TRBV5-6 with TRBJ2-5, with D tentatively TRBD1 or TRBD2 (5 bases each). CDR3 length: 15 amino acids. In germline, CDR1 is SGHDT, CDR2 YYEEEE. Trimming cost V 1 base and J 12 bases, with 22 bases left between them. CDR3 DNA: TGTGCCAGCAGCTTGCCAGAGGGGTTGGGCAGGGATAAGTACTTC. As protein: CASSLPEGLGRDKYF.

The chain links TRBV19 to TRBJ1-2, with 7 positions matching TRBD1. V shed 5 bases, J shed 0 bases, and the junction held 3 bases outside the gene matches. This CDR3 is built from 14 residues. Germline assignment: CDR1 LNHDA and CDR2 SQIVND (reference sequence). This chain's CDR3 is CASSPGQTNYGYTF. CDR3 DNA: TGTGCCAGTAGTCCGGGACAGACTAACTATGGCTACACCTTC.

The J gene is TRBJ1-6, the V gene TRBV5-5; D remains unclear. The CDR3 is 12 amino acids. The germline V and J ends were trimmed by 4 bases and 7 bases, with 6 bases remaining between them. CDR1 SGHKS and CDR2 YYEKEE come from the germline V gene (reference sequence). The CDR3 DNA is TGTGCCAGCAGCCCGGCGAATTCACCCCTCCACTTT. Translating gives CASSPANSPLHF.

The genes are TRBV4-1 and TRBJ1-5; 11 nucleotides line up with TRBD1. Germline V gene data show CDR1 as MGHRA and CDR2 as YSYEKL. After removal of 2 bases from V and 4 bases from J, the junction contained 10 bases not matched to a gene. The CDR3 runs to 18 residues. The CDR3 DNA is TGCGCCAGCAGCCAATGGCCCGCTGGGGACAGGGGGAATCAGCCCCAGCATTTT. Its protein product is CASSQWPAGDRGNQPQHF.

This clone was observed once. This chain links TRBV3-1 (or the pseudogene TRBV3-2) with TRBJ2-2; the D is unclear. CDR1 and CDR2 (germline): LGHDT, YNNKEL (reference sequence). Trimming cost V 1 base and J 2 bases, with 14 bases left between them. This CDR3 has 17 residues. CDR3 nucleotide sequence: TGTGCCAGCAGCCAAGTATCTGTTAGCACCAACACCGGGGAGCTGTTTTTT. As protein: CASSQVSVSTNTGELFF.

The chain employs TRBV10-1 and TRBJ2-3; the match to TRBD2 covers 7 bases. The CDR3 is 14 residues long. Germline loops: CDR1 WNHNN, CDR2 SYGVQD (reference sequence). Trimming cost V 7 bases and J 6 bases; bases outside gene matches: 10. The CDR3 here is CASTSGGPADTQYF. Written as DNA, the CDR3 is TGCGCCAGCACGTCGGGGGGACCTGCGGATACGCAGTATTTT.

This chain connects TRBV7-8 to TRBJ2-5, with D unclear. V dropped 1 base and J dropped 5 bases, with 5 bases sitting between them. Germline CDR1 SGHVS, CDR2 FQNEAQ. The CDR3 runs to 12 residues. The DNA for the CDR3 is TGTGCCAGCAGCTTAGGCCGGGAGACCCAGTACTTC. The encoded protein is CASSLGRETQYF.

This chain connects TRBV5-1 to TRBJ2-3; 9 bases match TRBD1. This CDR3 has 14 residues. Germline V gene sequence: CDR1 SGHRS, CDR2 YFSETQ. V was pared by 6 bases and J by 4 bases, with 6 bases of the junction left unmatched. CDR3 in amino acids: CASNLGQGPDTQYF. The CDR3 DNA follows: TGCGCCAGCAACCTGGGACAGGGCCCAGATACGCAGTATTTT.

The V gene is TRBV4-1, the J gene TRBJ2-7; 9 nucleotides align to TRBD2. The junction had 12 bases not matched to a gene; V was cut back by 5 bases and J by 1 base. The CDR3 has 17 residues. The germline CDR1 and CDR2 sequences are MGHRA and YSYEKL. CDR3 protein: CASSAGAGTSRSYEQYF. The CDR3 DNA reads TGCGCCAGCAGCGCCGGGGCCGGGACTAGCCGGTCCTACGAGCAGTACTTC.

This chain uses TRBV4-1 with TRBJ2-7, with 7 bases lining up with TRBD1. V lost 3 bases and J lost 3; bases outside the gene matches: 5. Germline CDR1 reads MGHRA; CDR2 reads YSYEKL. The length of the CDR3 is 14 residues. The DNA for the CDR3 is TGCGCCAGCAGCCACCCCGGGGACAGCTACGAGCAGTACTTC. Protein product: CASSHPGDSYEQYF.

This clone was recorded a few times. This rearrangement joins TRBV6-2 or TRBV6-3 to TRBJ1-5; a possible D gene is TRBD1 (6 bases). The germline V gene has CDR1 MNHEY and CDR2 SVGEGT. V was pared by 6 bases and J by 5 bases, with 20 bases between. This CDR3 region has 16 residues. Here the CDR3 reads CASSRTGPDTYQPQHF. CDR3 coding DNA: TGTGCCAGCAGCCGAACAGGGCCCGATACTTATCAGCCCCAGCATTTT.

CDR3 in DNA: TGTGCCAGCAGTTTATCCGGGACAGTAGCCTACAATGAGCAGTTCTTC. This translates into CASSLSGTVAYNEQFF. The rearrangement uses TRBV6-2 or TRBV6-3 and TRBJ2-1, with TRBD1 identical over 7 bases. The ends lost 4 bases at V and 2 bases at J; junction bases unmatched: 8. This CDR3 is built from 16 residues. Germline loops: CDR1 MNHEY, CDR2 SVGEGT.

Here the CDR3 reads CASSPRGVELETQYF. The CDR3 DNA sequence: TGTGCCAGCAGCCCCCGGGGGGTAGAGTTGGAGACCCAGTACTTC. The J gene is TRBJ2-5, the V gene TRBV11-2, with 7 bases aligning to TRBD2. The CDR3 covers 15 residues. Germline lookup yields CDR1 SGHAT and CDR2 FQNNGV. The V segment lost 5 bases and the J segment 5 bases; nucleotides outside the gene matches: 11.

This clone has more than one count but fewer than ten. The chain recombines TRBV7-2 with TRBJ1-5, with D perhaps TRBD1 (5 bases). Per the germline V gene, CDR1 is SGHTA and CDR2 is FQGNSA. The CDR3 is 15 residues long. V lost 3 bases to trimming and J lost 7 bases, with 16 bases between them. CDR3 DNA sequence: TGTGCCAGCAGCTTCTTTAGGGGCCGCGGGCAGCCCCAGCATTTT. It yields the protein CASSFFRGRGQPQHF.

The CDR3 sequence is CASSLDAARGYGYTF. The CDR3 DNA reads TGCGCCAGCAGCTTGGATGCGGCCCGTGGGTATGGCTACACCTTC. The V call is TRBV5-1, the J call TRBJ1-2; unclear D gene. This CDR3 contains 15 residues. V was cut by 0 bases and J by 5 bases, with 14 bases left in between. Germline V lookup: CDR1 SGHRS, CDR2 YFSETQ.

The V and J genes are TRBV2 and TRBJ1-3; D is unresolved. V lost 4 bases to trimming and J lost 7 bases, with 17 bases between them. CDR1 is SNHLY and CDR2 is FYNNEI in the germline V gene. The CDR3 is 15 amino acids. The chain's CDR3 is CASSVAAAEANTIYF. CDR3 sequence (DNA): TGTGCCAGCAGTGTGGCTGCGGCAGAGGCTAACACCATATATTTT.

The sample holds a few counts of this clone. J is TRBJ1-3 and V is TRBV3-1 (or the pseudogene TRBV3-2); perhaps TRBD1 as D (5 bases). The CDR3 extends over 16 amino acids. Deletions cut 2 bases from V and 0 bases from J, with 11 bases between. In germline, CDR1 is LGHDT, CDR2 YNNKEL (reference sequence). The CDR3 reads CASSQTPQASGNTIYF. CDR3 sequence (DNA): TGTGCCAGCAGCCAAACCCCACAGGCCTCTGGAAACACCATATATTTT.